A selection of T cell receptor beta chains follows, all from one sample in a study of T cell repertoires in cytomegalovirus infection. TCRdb reprocessed the reads via MiXCR and lists one record per CDR3 protein. The repertoire has 200,000 or so distinct CDR3 sequences, 28% of them found once; the top ten carry approximately 31%. The sample comprised PBMCs. All receptors derive from a human donor in good health (CMV status not recorded). Some clones in this sample may be carry-over from other donors' samples. The conserved cysteine and the conserved F or W are not part of the CDR3 here.

j_call: TRBJ2-5
v_call: TRBV5-1
cdr3_aa: ASSPDNQETQY

j_call: TRBJ2-5
v_call: TRBV7-2
cdr3_aa: ASSFVGGEETQY

j_call: TRBJ2-3
v_call: TRBV7-9
cdr3_aa: ASSMTGAKGDTQY

j_call: TRBJ2-1
v_call: TRBV5-6
cdr3_aa: ASSWTSGGKDNEQF

j_call: TRBJ2-3
v_call: TRBV7-6
cdr3_aa: ASSQQARGDTQY

j_call: TRBJ1-6
v_call: TRBV14
cdr3_aa: ASSQAQINSPLH

j_call: TRBJ2-2
v_call: TRBV20-1
cdr3_aa: SARDQRTGRMAGELF

j_call: TRBJ1-2
v_call: TRBV4-1
cdr3_aa: ASSQEGTDTYGYT

j_call: TRBJ2-2
v_call: TRBV14
cdr3_aa: ASSRTSLYTGELF

j_call: TRBJ2-4
v_call: TRBV12-3/TRBV12-4
cdr3_aa: ASSSRDRGSARAKNIQY

j_call: TRBJ2-3
v_call: TRBV12-5
cdr3_aa: ASGGSGGTDTQY

j_call: TRBJ2-7
v_call: TRBV6-2/TRBV6-3
cdr3_aa: ASRTGGIYEQY

j_call: TRBJ2-2
v_call: TRBV25-1
cdr3_aa: ASSEATSETGELF

j_call: TRBJ1-1
v_call: TRBV5-1
cdr3_aa: ASSLGGAGRTEAF

j_call: TRBJ1-1
v_call: TRBV7-2
cdr3_aa: ASSLQGATAWEAF

j_call: TRBJ2-6
v_call: TRBV2
cdr3_aa: ASSDAGSGANVLT

j_call: TRBJ2-7
v_call: TRBV10-3
cdr3_aa: AISGGTGYEQY

j_call: TRBJ2-7
v_call: TRBV7-2
cdr3_aa: ASSLGDRGHEQY

j_call: TRBJ1-2
v_call: TRBV30
cdr3_aa: AWSVGLYTNYGYT

j_call: TRBJ1-1
v_call: TRBV11-2
cdr3_aa: ASTLKGNTEAF

j_call: TRBJ1-1
v_call: TRBV20-1
cdr3_aa: SALPAGGAAISTEAF

j_call: TRBJ2-5
v_call: TRBV6-6
cdr3_aa: ASSKSKGLKTQY

j_call: TRBJ2-7
v_call: TRBV5-1
cdr3_aa: ASSYSFEGEQY

j_call: TRBJ2-3
v_call: TRBV2
cdr3_aa: ASKEGEDTQY

j_call: TRBJ2-1
v_call: TRBV12-5
cdr3_aa: ASGLDRGTSYNEQF

j_call: TRBJ2-2
v_call: TRBV5-1
cdr3_aa: ASSLGGADTGELF

j_call: TRBJ2-7
v_call: TRBV5-1
cdr3_aa: ASSFALAGGPEQY

j_call: TRBJ1-2
v_call: TRBV7-2
cdr3_aa: ASSSDRANYGYT

j_call: TRBJ1-1
v_call: TRBV7-8
cdr3_aa: ASRRAGDNTEAF

j_call: TRBJ1-1
v_call: TRBV7-1
cdr3_aa: ASSSAPSVGDTEAF

j_call: TRBJ1-5
v_call: TRBV7-9
cdr3_aa: ASSFEPGNQPQH

j_call: TRBJ1-2
v_call: TRBV19
cdr3_aa: ASNKGVGDGYT

j_call: TRBJ2-5
v_call: TRBV12-3/TRBV12-4
cdr3_aa: ASKGLEETQY

j_call: TRBJ2-7
v_call: TRBV7-2
cdr3_aa: ASSPPAGEGNYEQY

j_call: TRBJ1-1
v_call: TRBV19
cdr3_aa: ASSILPNTEAF

j_call: TRBJ1-1
v_call: TRBV7-6
cdr3_aa: ASSLGFTGMNTEAF

j_call: TRBJ2-7
v_call: TRBV2
cdr3_aa: ASSGGQGQIYEQY

j_call: TRBJ1-6
v_call: TRBV18
cdr3_aa: ASSHDGDNSPLH

j_call: TRBJ1-4
v_call: TRBV7-2
cdr3_aa: ASSSDGRGGEKLF

j_call: TRBJ2-7
v_call: TRBV12-3/TRBV12-4
cdr3_aa: ASSLAGTGGSYEQY

j_call: TRBJ1-2
v_call: TRBV28
cdr3_aa: ATSGGGRSNYGYT

j_call: TRBJ1-2
v_call: TRBV5-1
cdr3_aa: ASSYRPGDGGIDYGYT

j_call: TRBJ1-5
v_call: TRBV25-1
cdr3_aa: ASSTTGSNQPQH

j_call: TRBJ2-3
v_call: TRBV3-1
cdr3_aa: ASSQVGDTQY

j_call: TRBJ1-2
v_call: TRBV5-4
cdr3_aa: ASSLGGDTPGGYT

j_call: TRBJ1-1
v_call: TRBV2
cdr3_aa: ASINPSILENTEAF

j_call: TRBJ1-1
v_call: TRBV7-2
cdr3_aa: ASSLEGEAF

j_call: TRBJ1-2
v_call: TRBV6-2/TRBV6-3
cdr3_aa: ASSYGRGDGYT

j_call: TRBJ1-2
v_call: TRBV7-9
cdr3_aa: ASSPDGGWYGYT

j_call: TRBJ1-2
v_call: TRBV19
cdr3_aa: ASSLGIDYGYT